Below are 27 T cell receptor beta chains sequenced from a single sample in a study of blood T cell repertoires in COVID-19 (dated by TCRdb to 2020 to 2022). The receptor library was made with the immunoSEQ multiplex PCR assay. The immuneACCESS repertoire file appears here via TCRdb, limited to in-frame rearrangements. These files lack a portion of the clones; in checked studies, under half of the deficit traces to unresolved V genes, and the cause of the others is not known. This sample comprises roughly 120,000 clones, more than 80% of them detected only once. Clones ranked in the top ten supply 2.5% to 3.5% of the sample. The sample comprised peripheral blood. The receptor set was obtained from a woman aged 80 or older with COVID-19, enrolled during active disease.

V and J are TRBV6-2 or TRBV6-3 and TRBJ1-2; TRBD1 matches 7 bases. Per germline, CDR1 MNHEY and CDR2 SVGEGT. CDR3 length: 15 residues. The J segment lost 7 bases and the V segment lost 4 bases, leaving 12 bases of the junction unmatched. The DNA for the CDR3 is TGTGCCAGCAGTTGGGGGCCAGAGGGGGCATTTGGCTACACCTTC. Protein: CASSWGPEGAFGYTF.

With regard to this clone: The sample has other DNA sequences that encode this CDR3 too. V usage is TRBV4-3 and J usage is TRBJ1-6; a weak D match, TRBD1 (5 bases). Trimming pared 0 bases from V and 10 bases from J, leaving 7 bases between. Germline V lookup: CDR1 LGHNA, CDR2 YSLEER. The CDR3 covers 13 residues. For the CDR3, the DNA is TGCGCCAGCAGCCAAGATAGGGGATCACCCCTCCACTTT. This codes for CASSQDRGSPLHF.

The chain uses TRBV28 and TRBJ2-7; TRBD1 matches 7 bases. Unmatched junction bases numbered 16, after V lost 10 bases and J lost 7 bases. The germline V gene has CDR1 MDHEN and CDR2 SYDVKM. The CDR3 is made up of 14 amino acids. CDR3 nucleotides: TGTGCCACCACACGTGACAGGGTCCTTCTTGAGCAGTACTTC. It specifies CATTRDRVLLEQYF.

The chain employs TRBV13 and TRBJ2-7; TRBD2 matches at 7 bases. Germline loops: CDR1 PRHDT, CDR2 FYEKMQ (reference sequence). Trimming at V came to 5 bases and at J to 5 bases, leaving 9 bases not matched to a gene. The length of the CDR3 is 14 residues. CDR3 sequence: CASSHWTSENEQYF. The CDR3 DNA follows: TGTGCCAGCAGCCACTGGACTAGTGAGAACGAGCAGTACTTC.

V usage is TRBV6-2 or TRBV6-3 and J usage is TRBJ2-7; 10 bases align to TRBD1. V shed 6 bases, J shed 4 bases, and the junction held 6 bases outside the gene matches. Germline loops: CDR1 MNHEY, CDR2 SVGEGT. CDR3 length: 14 amino acids. CDR3 sequence reads: CASSRQGAGYEQYF. The DNA for the CDR3 is TGTGCCAGCAGCCGACAGGGGGCAGGTTACGAGCAGTACTTC.

This chain connects TRBV5-4 to TRBJ2-1; D is possibly TRBD2 (6 bases). This CDR3 has 16 residues. CDR1 SGHNT and CDR2 YYREEE come from the germline V gene (reference sequence). Trimming shortened V by 3 bases and J by 4 bases, and 17 bases separated the two germline ends. The CDR3 spells CASSSAGRILYNEQFF. In DNA, the CDR3 is TGTGCCAGCAGCTCCGCGGGGCGGATCCTTTACAATGAGCAGTTCTTC. Full variable domain (missing parts from reference TRBV5-4 and TRBJ2-1): ETGVTQSPTHLIKTRGQQVTLRCSSQSGHNTVSWYQQALGQGPQFIFQYYREEENGRGNFPPRFSGLQFPNYSSELNVNALELDDSALYLCASSSAGRILYNEQFFGPGTRLTVL.

The rearrangement uses TRBV2 and TRBJ2-7; D is possibly TRBD1 (6 bases). This CDR3 is 14 amino acids long. Germline loops: CDR1 SNHLY, CDR2 FYNNEI. V was shortened by 8 bases and J by 0 bases, with 14 bases between the two germline ends. The CDR3 DNA reads TGTGCCAGCGCTGATACAGGGAGCTCCTACGAGCAGTACTTC. Protein: CASADTGSSYEQYF.

This chain uses TRBV18 with TRBJ2-3; 9 nucleotides match TRBD2. Trimming removed 0 bases from V and 6 bases from J; junction bases left unmatched: 7. Germline V gene lookup returns CDR1 KGHSH and CDR2 LQKENI. This CDR3 has 16 amino acids. CDR3 nucleotides: TGTGCCAGCTCACCACCCGGGACTAGCTTCTCGGATACGCAGTATTTT. This codes for CASSPPGTSFSDTQYF.

This clone was detected only once. This chain connects TRBV6-6 to TRBJ2-4; 9 bases are shared with TRBD1. CDR1 and CDR2 from the germline V gene are MNHNY and SVGAGI (reference sequence). CDR3 length equals 16 residues. V was clipped by 6 bases and J by 4 bases; unmatched bases: 10. In DNA form, the CDR3 reads TGTGCCAGCAGGGACTCAAGGGGACAGGGTAAAAACATTCAGTACTTC. It encodes CASRDSRGQGKNIQYF.

There are a few counts of this clone. The V call is TRBV18, the J call TRBJ2-1, with 7 positions matching TRBD1. V shed 6 bases and J 3 bases; nucleotides not matched to a gene: 8. Germline assignment: CDR1 KGHSH and CDR2 LQKENI. The length of the CDR3 is 15 residues. CDR3 amino acids: CASSRTPGGYNEQFF. The CDR3 DNA sequence: TGTGCCAGCTCCCGGACTCCAGGGGGCTACAATGAGCAGTTCTTC.

The rearrangement links TRBV4-3 to TRBJ2-2; TRBD1 agrees at 7 bases. Germline V CDR1 and CDR2: LGHNA, YSLEER. CDR3 size: 15 residues. V lost 6 bases to trimming and J lost 0 bases; unmatched junction nucleotides: 4. The CDR3 nucleotides are TGCGCCAGCAGTCCGACAGGGTCGAACACCGGGGAGCTGTTTTTT. Translating gives CASSPTGSNTGELFF.

The gene calls are TRBV7-8 and TRBJ2-2; D is unclear. CDR1 SGHVS and CDR2 FQNEAQ come from the germline V gene. The CDR3 is made up of 15 amino acids. V shed 5 bases and J shed 1 base, with 11 bases lying between them. The CDR3 nucleotides read TGTGCCAGCAGCCTGAGTTCTATGAACACCGGGGAGCTGTTTTTT. Translated: CASSLSSMNTGELFF.

This chain uses TRBV6-5 with TRBJ2-5, with TRBD1 identical over 7 bases. Per the germline V gene, CDR1 is MNHEY and CDR2 is SVGAGI. Trimming at V came to 6 bases and at J to 1 base, leaving 8 bases not matched to a gene. The CDR3 sequence is 15 residues long. The DNA for the CDR3 is TGTGCCAGCAGACCCCGGGACAGATCCCAAGAGACCCAGTACTTC. Amino acid sequence: CASRPRDRSQETQYF.

This rearrangement joins TRBV11-2 to TRBJ2-4, with D unresolved. Germline CDR1 reads SGHAT; CDR2 reads FQNNGV. CDR3 size: 16 residues. V lost 0 bases and J lost 5, with 14 bases in between. CDR3 in DNA: TGTGCCAGCAGCTTAGATGCAAATAGCTGGGAAAACATTCAGTACTTC. Translation: CASSLDANSWENIQYF.

The chain carries TRBV25-1 and TRBJ2-3; 9 bases fit TRBD1. The trim removed 7 bases at V and 6 bases at J, leaving 5 bases unmatched. Per germline, CDR1 MGHDK and CDR2 SYGVNS. The CDR3 loop spans 13 amino acids. CDR3 nucleotide sequence: TGTGCCAGCACACAGGGGGCGCTTGATACGCAGTATTTT. As protein: CASTQGALDTQYF.

V gene TRBV7-9 combines with J gene TRBJ2-7; TRBD1 matches 11 bases. Germline V gene sequence: CDR1 SEHNR, CDR2 FQNEAQ (reference sequence). The CDR3 runs to 15 residues. V dropped 7 bases and J dropped 9; count of bases not matched to a gene: 14. The CDR3 region is CASTLDRGPTEGQYF. The CDR3 DNA reads as TGTGCCAGCACCCTGGACAGGGGGCCCACCGAAGGGCAGTACTTC.

The chain couples TRBV6-1 to TRBJ2-6; tentative D call: TRBD2 (7 bases). Germline V lookup: CDR1 MNHNS, CDR2 SASEGT. The CDR3 runs to 18 residues. V was clipped by 0 bases and J by 0 bases, with 12 bases between them. This chain's CDR3 is CASSEAGGTSSGANVLTF. The CDR3 region has the DNA TGTGCCAGCAGTGAAGCCGGGGGGACAAGCTCTGGGGCCAACGTCCTGACTTTC.

The chain is built from TRBV15 and TRBJ2-1; D call uncertain. The CDR3 spans 12 residues. Trimming took 3 bases from V and 3 from J, leaving 3 bases between them. Germline CDR1 is LNHNV and CDR2 is YYDKDF (reference sequence). The CDR3 DNA follows: TGTGCCACCAGCAGCCACTACAATGAGCAGTTCTTC. Protein: CATSSHYNEQFF.

The chain carries TRBV28 and TRBJ2-2, with 7 bases identical to TRBD1. The germline V gene has CDR1 MDHEN and CDR2 SYDVKM. The CDR3 is 17 amino acids. The V and J ends lost 7 bases and 1 base, in that order; junction bases with no gene match: 12. In nucleotides, the CDR3 is TGTGCCAGCACCCCCCTCCGACAGGGAGTGAACACCGGGGAGCTGTTTTTT. This translates into CASTPLRQGVNTGELFF.

This clone is deemed medium-sized. As DNA, the CDR3 is TGTGCCAGCAGTGACTCCGGGACAGGGGGCAATGAGCAGTTCTTC. Translated, it gives CASSDSGTGGNEQFF. The gene calls are TRBV6-4 and TRBJ2-1; 11 bases fit TRBD1. J gave up 6 bases and V 0 bases, and 1 base lay outside the gene matches. The germline gives CDR1 MRHNA, CDR2 SNTAGT. This CDR3 has 15 residues.

The CDR3 DNA reads TGTGCCAGCAGCCAGCGGACAGACATGAACACTGAAGCTTTCTTT. This codes for CASSQRTDMNTEAFF. The chain is built from TRBV16 and TRBJ1-1; D is perhaps TRBD1 (6 bases). V lost 3 bases and J 0 bases, leaving 11 bases between the germline ends. Germline lookup yields CDR1 KGHSY and CDR2 FQNENV. The CDR3 is 15 residues long.

The CDR3 bases are TGTGCCAGCAGCTTTGGTTTTGCGGGCGCGGGAGATACGCAGTATTTT. Encoded protein: CASSFGFAGAGDTQYF. The chain employs TRBV5-8 and TRBJ2-3, with a tentative D call TRBD2 (5 bases). V was cut by 2 bases and J by 5 bases, with 18 bases left in between. Germline V gene sequence: CDR1 SGHTS, CDR2 YDEGEE. The CDR3 loop spans 16 amino acids.

The gene calls are TRBV6-1 and TRBJ2-5; 9 bases align to TRBD1. V lost 2 bases to trimming and J lost 7 bases; unmatched junction nucleotides: 17. The length of the CDR3 is 18 residues. The germline gives CDR1 MNHNS, CDR2 SASEGT. The chain's CDR3 is CASSEIPETGTGSGTQYF. DNA for the CDR3: TGTGCCAGCAGTGAAATCCCCGAAACCGGGACAGGGTCAGGGACCCAGTACTTC.

The rearrangement uses TRBV7-2 and TRBJ1-1, with TRBD1 as a possible D gene (5 bases). V was clipped by 4 bases and J by 1 base, with 7 bases between them. Germline CDR1 SGHTA, CDR2 FQGNSA. CDR3 length equals 13 residues. The CDR3 DNA reads TGTGCCAGCAGCTCCGACAGGAACACTGAAGCTTTCTTT. Its translation is CASSSDRNTEAFF.

J is TRBJ1-1 and V is TRBV11-3; a weak D match, TRBD1 (5 bases). The CDR3 totals 16 residues. Germline V lookup: CDR1 SGHNT, CDR2 YENEEA. V was shortened by 0 bases and J by 4 bases, with 15 bases between the two germline ends. Here the CDR3 DNA reads TGTGCCAGCAGCTTAGATTCCCGTACAGGCGCCACTGAAGCTTTCTTT. This encodes CASSLDSRTGATEAFF.

The V gene is TRBV11-3, the J gene TRBJ2-7; possibly TRBD1 for D (6 bases). V lost 5 bases to trimming and J lost 1 base, with 9 bases between them. Looked up from germline, CDR1 is SGHNT and CDR2 is YENEEA. This CDR3 is built from 13 residues. The CDR3 DNA follows: TGTGCCAGCAGCAAGGGACATTCCTACGAGCAGTACTTC. It translates to CASSKGHSYEQYF.

This chain links TRBV28 with TRBJ2-4; D possibly corresponds to TRBD2 (6 bases). V was clipped by 8 bases and J by 3 bases, with 20 bases between them. Germline V gene sequence: CDR1 MDHEN, CDR2 SYDVKM. The CDR3 runs 16 residues. The CDR3, as DNA: TGTGCCAGCGGGGGGAACAGGATCATTGACAAAAACATTCAGTACTTC. It is translated as CASGGNRIIDKNIQYF.